This T cell receptor beta chain was retrieved from a study of cytomegalovirus exposure and HLA in healthy donors. Study-level points and caveats: TCR beta chain V- and J-gene trimming was linked, in a later analysis, to a missense variant in DCLRE1C. Differences between HLA loci emerged in a later analysis of TCR association rates, with DRB1 most and HLA-C fewest. Across all donors, roughly uniform sequencing depth was an assumption of the presence/absence analyses.

This PCR relied on a set of 60 Vbeta primers and 13 Jbeta primers. Clones were read by immunoSEQ multiplex PCR, and TCRdb kept only the in-frame ones, dropping some. The sample shows about 95,000 clones, 65% to 80% of them seen only once. Comments on this clone: What it binds is unknown.

The receptor's source is a woman between 50 and 59 years old in good health and CMV-seropositive. Sequenced material: PBMCs.

The CDR3: CASSTGTGFGYTF. The CDR3 DNA reads TGTGCCAGCAGTACCGGGACAGGGTTTGGCTACACCTTC. The chain combines TRBV6-6 with TRBJ1-2, with 9 bases matching TRBD1. Trimming took 5 bases from V and 7 from J; bases not matched to a gene: 5. The CDR3 runs 13 residues. The V gene's germline CDR1 is MNHNY and CDR2 SVGAGI (reference sequence).